This T cell receptor (beta chain) was observed in a study of CD8 T cells in Susac syndrome. As regards this clonotype: Its antigen is not known.

Whole-study results and caveats: The authors acknowledged that their TCR sequencing and HLA analysis involved a relatively small number of individuals.

V lost 0 bases and J lost 7, with 12 bases in between. From germline, CDR1 is SNHLY and CDR2 FYNNEI. CDR3 length: 14 residues. From blood CD8+ and CD4+ T cells, TCR beta sequences were generated. Isolation of CD8+ and CD4+ T cells was performed negatively, whereas enrichment of TEMRA cells was done by FACS. Reverse transcription of 0.5 to 1 ug RNA was performed with random hexamers. It was immunoSEQ multiplex PCR that amplified TCR beta CDR3 across 54 Vbeta and 13 Jbeta. In TCRdb, the immunoSEQ multiplex PCR reads were re-called with MiXCR into one record per CDR3 protein. The table shows 150,000 to 190,000 distinct CDR3 sequences, with about 95% occurring only once.

The sample consisted of CD8+ T cells from PBMCs. The J gene is TRBJ1-1, the V gene TRBV2, with D uncertain. This sequence was found in a human donor with multiple sclerosis. In DNA form, the CDR3 reads TGTGCCAGCAGTGAAGCGCTTCGGGGATATGAAGCTTTCTTT. Protein product: CASSEALRGYEAFF.